This TCR beta chain was sequenced for a study of shared clonotypes between healthy human individuals. General study points: It was the non-shared clonotypes that had lower generation probabilities than clonotypes shared by all four donors.

This clone has just one count. Its antigen is still unknown. Naive CD8 cells lacked CD45RO, underwent positive selection for CCR7 and left out terminally differentiated effector memory CD45RA+ cells. Authors' processing steps: Filtering was not the same, since immunoSEQ gave junction-only sequences without quality scores. Here immunoSEQ multiplex PCR was the method, and the copy in TCRdb shows in-frame clones only, minus some. The DNA was the basis for D and trimming; V, J and clone size are from that table. This sample has over 2 million clones, with about 95% found just once. The TCR was taken from a man aged 18 to 30 in good health. Source material: naive CD8+ T cells sorted from blood.

CDR3 in DNA: TGTGCCATCAGTGAGTCCACGATGGGCGGCTACACCTTC. It is translated as CAISESTMGGYTF. V gene TRBV10-3 combines with J gene TRBJ1-2; D remains ambiguous. Trimming stripped 0 bases from V and 8 bases from J, with 10 bases between. Germline CDR1 ENHRY, CDR2 SYGVKD. There are 13 residues in the CDR3.